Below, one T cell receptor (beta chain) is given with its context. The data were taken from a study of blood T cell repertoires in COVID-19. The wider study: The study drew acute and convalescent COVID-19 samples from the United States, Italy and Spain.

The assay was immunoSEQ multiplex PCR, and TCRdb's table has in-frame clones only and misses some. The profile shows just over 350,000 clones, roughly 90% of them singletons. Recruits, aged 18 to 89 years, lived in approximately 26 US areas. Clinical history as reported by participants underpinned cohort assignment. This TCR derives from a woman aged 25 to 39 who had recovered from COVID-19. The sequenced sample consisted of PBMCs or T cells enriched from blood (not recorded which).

The CDR3 DNA sequence: TGTGCCAGCAGTTTAGGGGCAGGAGTCACCTATGGCTACACCTTC. Translating gives CASSLGAGVTYGYTF. This sequence joins TRBV27 and TRBJ1-2, with D perhaps matching TRBD1 (5 bases). The CDR3 consists of 15 residues. V lost 2 bases to trimming and J lost 4 bases, with 14 bases between them. Germline V lookup: CDR1 MNHEY, CDR2 SMNVEV (reference sequence).